A selection of T cell receptor beta chains follows, all from one sample in a study of vaccination and CD4 T cells after COVID-19. MiXCR, applied by TCRdb to the PCR reads, yields one record per CDR3 protein. The sample yields about 23,000 distinct CDR3 sequences, around two fifths seen once. These receptors' targets are unknown. The sequencing here drew on CD4+ T cells from blood, cultured in vitro, taken before SARS-CoV-2 vaccination. All receptors derive from a human donor who received a COVID-19 vaccine. The CDR3 runs from the conserved cysteine through the conserved F or W. D genes are given only for firm matches. A clone size is listed for some rows: how often the clone was seen (once, few, many), or a class if it is expanded.

DNA: TGTGCCAGCAGCGTAGCTGCGATACAAGAGACCCAGTACTTC; CDR3: CASSVAAIQETQYF; size: .; V: TRBV9; J: TRBJ2-5; D: .
DNA: TGTGCCAGTAGTGCCCGACAGGGGGCTCGGTCCCAGCATTTT; CDR3: CASSARQGARSQHF; size: few; V: TRBV19; J: TRBJ1-5; D: TRBD1
DNA: TGTGCCAGCAGGCGACAGGGGGTAGACAATGAGCAGTTCTTC; CDR3: CASRRQGVDNEQFF; size: .; V: TRBV7-2; J: TRBJ2-1; D: TRBD1
DNA: TGTGCCAGCTCACCGACGGGGGGAGAGGCCGGGGAGCTGTTTTTT; CDR3: CASSPTGGEAGELFF; size: .; V: TRBV18; J: TRBJ2-2; D: TRBD2
DNA: TGCAGTCCACTCAGCGGGGTAGAAACGGATACGCAGTATTTT; CDR3: CSPLSGVETDTQYF; size: .; V: TRBV20-1; J: TRBJ2-3; D: TRBD2
DNA: TGTGCCAGCAGCTCTAGCGGGGGTCCAGATACGCAGTATTTT; CDR3: CASSSSGGPDTQYF; size: few; V: TRBV7-3; J: TRBJ2-3; D: TRBD2
DNA: TGCAGTGCTAGAGCCAGTAGTGGGGGGGCCCACGAGCAGTACTTC; CDR3: CSARASSGGAHEQYF; size: .; V: TRBV20-1; J: TRBJ2-7; D: .
DNA: TGTGCCAGCAGCTTGGTTTCCGGGGAGCTGTTTTTT; CDR3: CASSLVSGELFF; size: few; V: TRBV5-4; J: TRBJ2-2; D: .
DNA: TGTGCCAGCAGCCCCGGGACGGGGTATGGCTACACCTTC; CDR3: CASSPGTGYGYTF; size: .; V: TRBV11-2; J: TRBJ1-2; D: .
DNA: TGTGCCAGCAGCTTACTCGGACAGGGATCTGGCTACACCTTC; CDR3: CASSLLGQGSGYTF; size: .; V: TRBV7-9; J: TRBJ1-2; D: TRBD1
DNA: TGTGCCAGTAGTATAGATCTATGGGGACAGGGACTAATGAACACTGAAGCTTTCTTT; CDR3: CASSIDLWGQGLMNTEAFF; size: .; V: TRBV19; J: TRBJ1-1; D: TRBD1
DNA: TGTGCCTGGGGCTCCCACGCGGGACAGGGGGTGGAGACCCAGTACTTC; CDR3: CAWGSHAGQGVETQYF; size: .; V: TRBV30; J: TRBJ2-5; D: TRBD1
DNA: TGTGCCAGCAGTTTAGTTCCTAGCGGGGGTTCCTACAATGAGCAGTTCTTC; CDR3: CASSLVPSGGSYNEQFF; size: once; V: TRBV28; J: TRBJ2-1; D: TRBD2
DNA: TGCAGTGCTAGAGATGGGAGCAGGGGGCGCCAAGAGACCCAGTACTTC; CDR3: CSARDGSRGRQETQYF; size: .; V: TRBV20-1; J: TRBJ2-5; D: TRBD1
DNA: TGTGCCACCAGTGATTTGGTGGTCAATGAGCAGTTCTTC; CDR3: CATSDLVVNEQFF; size: few; V: TRBV24-1; J: TRBJ2-1; D: .
DNA: TGCAGTGCTAGCGTTAAAGGGACAGGGGGTTATCAGCCCCAGCATTTT; CDR3: CSASVKGTGGYQPQHF; size: .; V: TRBV20-1; J: TRBJ1-5; D: TRBD1
DNA: TGTGCCAGCAGGGTGACAGGGCTAATGTCCCAGCATTTT; CDR3: CASRVTGLMSQHF; size: .; V: TRBV6-1; J: TRBJ1-5; D: TRBD1
DNA: TGTGCCAGCAGCTTCATCCAGGGGGCCGCCTATGGCTACACCTTC; CDR3: CASSFIQGAAYGYTF; size: .; V: TRBV7-9; J: TRBJ1-2; D: TRBD1
DNA: TGTGCCAGCAGTGGGTGGACAGGGGACGCGGACACTGAAGCTTTCTTT; CDR3: CASSGWTGDADTEAFF; size: few; V: TRBV12-3/TRBV12-4; J: TRBJ1-1; D: TRBD1
DNA: TGTGCCAGCAGTTTCGGGACAGTTAACTCCTATAATTCACCCCTCCACTTT; CDR3: CASSFGTVNSYNSPLHF; size: once; V: TRBV27; J: TRBJ1-6; D: TRBD1
DNA: TGCGCCAGCAGAGGACAGGGGGCGGTTTCACCCCTCCACTTT; CDR3: CASRGQGAVSPLHF; size: few; V: TRBV10-2; J: TRBJ1-6; D: TRBD1
DNA: TGTGCCAGCAGCCGATTTGGCGGGGGGCCAAAAGAGACCCAGTACTTC; CDR3: CASSRFGGGPKETQYF; size: .; V: TRBV11-3; J: TRBJ2-5; D: TRBD2
DNA: TGCGCCAGCAGCCCGGACAGGGGGGTTAATGGCTACACCTTC; CDR3: CASSPDRGVNGYTF; size: .; V: TRBV5-1; J: TRBJ1-2; D: TRBD1
DNA: TGTGCCAGCAGTCTGGACAGGGGATGGGGTCAGCCCCAGCATTTT; CDR3: CASSLDRGWGQPQHF; size: .; V: TRBV2; J: TRBJ1-5; D: TRBD1
DNA: TGTGCCACCAGTGGGGCTACTAGCTGGGGCTCGGGTGAGCAGTTCTTC; CDR3: CATSGATSWGSGEQFF; size: .; V: TRBV24-1; J: TRBJ2-1; D: .
DNA: TGTGCCAGCAGTACGGCTCAGGGAGATCAGCCCCAGCATTTT; CDR3: CASSTAQGDQPQHF; size: few; V: TRBV2; J: TRBJ1-5; D: .
DNA: TGTGCCAGCAGCCTCGGTCGGGCCGGGGGCTACACCTTC; CDR3: CASSLGRAGGYTF; size: few; V: TRBV7-9; J: TRBJ1-2; D: .
DNA: TGTGCCAGCAGTTACCAGGGAAGGTCGTTGAACACTGAAGCTTTCTTT; CDR3: CASSYQGRSLNTEAFF; size: few; V: TRBV6-5; J: TRBJ1-1; D: .
DNA: TGTGCCAGCAGTTTAGGGTACGGCTACACCTTC; CDR3: CASSLGYGYTF; size: few; V: TRBV25-1; J: TRBJ1-2; D: .
DNA: TGCAGTGCTGTCCCGGGACAGGGTGGAACTGAAGCTTTCTTT; CDR3: CSAVPGQGGTEAFF; size: few; V: TRBV20-1; J: TRBJ1-1; D: TRBD1
DNA: TGTGCCAGCAGTTTAAGAAAGGGACGGAGCTACGAGCAGTACTTC; CDR3: CASSLRKGRSYEQYF; size: .; V: TRBV6-5; J: TRBJ2-7; D: .
DNA: TGTGCCAGCAGCTTGGGGGCGACTATCAGCTCCTACAATGAGCAGTTCTTC; CDR3: CASSLGATISSYNEQFF; size: .; V: TRBV7-2; J: TRBJ2-1; D: .
DNA: TGCGCCAGCAGTGATGAGACGGGGAGGGTTCACAATGAGCAGTTCTTC; CDR3: CASSDETGRVHNEQFF; size: .; V: TRBV10-2; J: TRBJ2-1; D: TRBD2
DNA: TGTGCCAGCTCCCCAGTGGCGGCCGGTGGACCTAACTATGGCTACACCTTC; CDR3: CASSPVAAGGPNYGYTF; size: .; V: TRBV18; J: TRBJ1-2; D: .
DNA: TGTGCTAGTGGTTTGGCAATCGTGGGACATTTACAGGAGACCCAGTACTTC; CDR3: CASGLAIVGHLQETQYF; size: .; V: TRBV12-5; J: TRBJ2-5; D: .
DNA: TGCAGCGTTGAAAGTTACGGAAACACCATATATTTT; CDR3: CSVESYGNTIYF; size: .; V: TRBV29-1; J: TRBJ1-3; D: .
DNA: TGTGCCAGCAGCTCCATTGGGAGAAACACTGAAGCTTTCTTT; CDR3: CASSSIGRNTEAFF; size: .; V: TRBV5-6; J: TRBJ1-1; D: .
DNA: TGTGCCAGCAGCTCCCCCGGCGGGGGGTCCGCAGATACGCAGTATTTT; CDR3: CASSSPGGGSADTQYF; size: few; V: TRBV11-3; J: TRBJ2-3; D: TRBD2
DNA: TGTGCTAGTGGTTTGACTACCCGGGGGGACACAGATACGCAGTATTTT; CDR3: CASGLTTRGDTDTQYF; size: .; V: TRBV12-5; J: TRBJ2-3; D: TRBD2
DNA: TGTGCCAGCAGCATAGGCCCAGGGGATGGAGAAAACATTCAGTACTTC; CDR3: CASSIGPGDGENIQYF; size: .; V: TRBV5-5; J: TRBJ2-4; D: .
DNA: TGCGCCAGCAGTTTATCCCGGACCCCCCCTGAAGCTTTCTTT; CDR3: CASSLSRTPPEAFF; size: .; V: TRBV2; J: TRBJ1-1; D: .